The T cell receptor (beta chain) under discussion was sequenced for a study of blood T cell repertoires in COVID-19. Study-wide context: The United States, Italy and Spain were the sources of the acute and convalescent COVID-19 samples. The analysed material was cDNA or gDNA that came from T cells, B-cell-depleted T cells, or PBMCs.

The protocol was immunoSEQ multiplex PCR, while the TCRdb copy is restricted to in-frame clones and leaves out a portion. The table has hundreds of thousands of clones, approximately 86% seen once. Trimming took 1 base from V and 1 from J; bases not matched to a gene: 2. The CDR3 spans 14 residues. The germline V gene encodes CDR1 GTSNPN and CDR2 SVGIG (reference sequence). The V gene is TRBV30, the J gene TRBJ1-1; TRBD1 matches 8 bases. The sequenced sample consisted of peripheral blood. This clonotype was obtained from a woman in her sixties with COVID-19, enrolled during active disease. This CDR3 reads CAWSDRGWNTEAFF. DNA of the CDR3: TGTGCCTGGAGTGACAGGGGGTGGAACACTGAAGCTTTCTTT.